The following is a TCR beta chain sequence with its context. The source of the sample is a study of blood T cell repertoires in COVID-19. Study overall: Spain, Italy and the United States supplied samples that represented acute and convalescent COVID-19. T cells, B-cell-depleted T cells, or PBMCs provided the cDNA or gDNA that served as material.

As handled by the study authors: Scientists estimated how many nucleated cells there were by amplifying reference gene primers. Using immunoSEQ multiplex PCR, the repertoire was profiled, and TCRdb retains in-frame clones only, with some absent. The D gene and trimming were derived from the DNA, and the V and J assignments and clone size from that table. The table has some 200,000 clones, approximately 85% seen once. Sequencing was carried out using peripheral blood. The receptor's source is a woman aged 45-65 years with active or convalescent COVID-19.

CDR3 sequence: CATFALSGYYEQYF. The CDR3 DNA reads TGTGCCACCTTTGCCCTCAGCGGATACTACGAGCAGTACTTC. The V gene is TRBV28, the J gene TRBJ2-7, with a tentative D call TRBD2 (5 bases). The CDR3 has 14 amino acids. Germline V gives CDR1 MDHEN, CDR2 SYDVKM. Trimming shortened V by 10 bases and J by 3 bases, and 19 bases separated the two germline ends. The full variable domain, its missing parts supplied by reference TRBV28 and TRBJ2-7, is DVKVTQSSRYLVKRTGEKVFLECVQDMDHENMFWYRQDPGLGLRLIYFSYDVKMKEKGDIPEGYSVSREKKERFSLILESASTNQTSMYLCATFALSGYYEQYFGPGTRLTVT.